This passage covers 14 T cell receptor beta chains from one sample sequenced in a study of CD8 T cells in Susac syndrome. The authors reverse transcribed roughly 0.5 to 1 ug RNA with random hexamers. TCRdb reanalysed the immunoSEQ multiplex PCR reads using MiXCR and keeps one entry per CDR3 protein. The sample holds 160,000 or so distinct CDR3 sequences, around 96% seen once. Sequencing was done on a sample of CD8+ T cells from PBMCs. The receptors stem from a human donor with multiple sclerosis.

This rearrangement joins TRBV4-1 to TRBJ2-7; D is unclear. The V end lost 0 bases, the J end lost 3 bases, and 9 bases lay between the germline ends. Germline loops: CDR1 MGHRA, CDR2 YSYEKL. This CDR3 has 14 amino acids. The CDR3 reads CASSQERIGYEQYF. CDR3 in DNA: TGCGCCAGCAGCCAAGAACGGATAGGCTACGAGCAGTACTTC.

The chain is built from TRBV20-1 and TRBJ1-1; D is perhaps TRBD1 (6 bases). The V end was cut by 0 bases, the J end by 7 bases, with 12 bases between. CDR1 and CDR2 (germline): DFQATT, SNEGSKA (reference sequence). There are 13 residues in the CDR3. CDR3 protein: CSAREIGGLEAFF. CDR3 DNA: TGCAGTGCTAGAGAGATAGGGGGACTTGAAGCTTTCTTT.

The rearrangement joins TRBV7-9 to TRBJ2-5, with D maybe TRBD2 (5 bases). Deletions cut 6 bases from V and 5 bases from J, with 10 bases between. The CDR3 spans 12 residues. In germline, CDR1 is SEHNR, CDR2 FQNEAQ (reference sequence). CDR3 amino acids: CASRRSGETQYF. CDR3 nucleotides: TGTGCCAGCAGGCGAAGCGGTGAGACCCAGTACTTC.

The chain recombines TRBV29-1 with TRBJ1-2; D is ambiguous. CDR1 is SQVTM and CDR2 is ANQGSEA in the germline V gene. This CDR3 has 13 amino acids. V gave up 2 bases and J gave up 2 bases, with 9 bases separating them. CDR3 region: CSVESGDNYGYTF. The CDR3 DNA reads TGCAGCGTTGAAAGCGGAGACAACTATGGCTACACCTTC.

The chain joins TRBV15 to TRBJ1-6, with D possibly TRBD1 on 5 matching bases. The CDR3 contains 13 residues. Germline V gene lookup returns CDR1 LNHNV and CDR2 YYDKDF (reference sequence). The germline V and J ends were trimmed by 0 bases and 14 bases, with 11 bases remaining between them. The CDR3 region is CATSRDQGNSLHF. CDR3 coding DNA: TGTGCCACCAGCAGAGATCAGGGAAACTCCCTCCACTTT.

The rearrangement joins TRBV13 to TRBJ2-1; perhaps TRBD2 as D (6 bases). The CDR3 contains 14 residues. CDR1 and CDR2 from the germline V gene are PRHDT and FYEKMQ (reference sequence). The V end lost 5 bases, the J end lost 1 base, and 9 bases lay between the germline ends. CDR3 loop: CASSRGKSYNEQFF. CDR3 nucleotide sequence: TGTGCCAGCAGCCGGGGGAAATCCTACAATGAGCAGTTCTTC. The whole variable domain, remainder taken from reference TRBV13 and TRBJ2-1, is AAGVIQSPRHLIKEKRETATLKCYPIPRHDTVYWYQQGPGQDPQFLISFYEKMQSDKGSIPDRFSAQQFSDYHSELNMSSLELGDSALYFCASSRGKSYNEQFFGPGTRLTVL.

The V call is TRBV4-3, the J call TRBJ1-4, with TRBD1 matching 7 bases. The CDR3 is made up of 16 amino acids. The germline V gene encodes CDR1 LGHNA and CDR2 YSLEER. J was trimmed by 6 bases and V by 0 bases; bases with no gene match: 7. CDR3 coding DNA: TGCGCCAGCAGCCAAGAAGAGACAGGGTGGGATGAAAAACTGTTTTTT. Its protein is CASSQEETGWDEKLFF.

The V and J genes are TRBV29-1 and TRBJ2-7; the D gene is possibly TRBD1 (5 bases). The germline V gene has CDR1 SQVTM and CDR2 ANQGSEA. The CDR3 runs to 17 residues. Trimming pared 3 bases from V and 2 bases from J, leaving 23 bases between. The CDR3 DNA is TGCAGCGTTGAGAACTCCCAGACAGACAAGGAAACCTACGAGCAGTACTTC. Translated, it gives CSVENSQTDKETYEQYF.

The chain recombines TRBV2 with TRBJ1-5; D not certain. Germline CDR1 reads SNHLY; CDR2 reads FYNNEI. This CDR3 contains 17 residues. Trimming left V 0 bases short and J 1 base short, with 13 bases between. The chain's CDR3 is CASSEALVGRSNQPQHF. DNA of the CDR3: TGTGCCAGCAGTGAAGCGCTTGTGGGGAGAAGCAATCAGCCCCAGCATTTT. Drawing the rest from reference TRBV2 and TRBJ1-5, the complete variable domain is EPEVTQTPSHQVTQMGQEVILRCVPISNHLYFYWYRQILGQKVEFLVSFYNNEISEKSEIFDDQFSVERPDGSNFTLKIRSTKLEDSAMYFCASSEALVGRSNQPQHFGDGTRLSIL.

The rearrangement uses TRBV15 and TRBJ1-1; D might be TRBD1 (5 bases). The CDR3 sequence is 14 residues long. The germline V and J ends were trimmed by 5 bases and 0 bases, with 10 bases remaining between them. Germline V CDR1 and CDR2: LNHNV, YYDKDF (reference sequence). Written as DNA, the CDR3 is TGTGCCACCAGCGGCAGGGCAATGAACACTGAAGCTTTCTTT. Protein: CATSGRAMNTEAFF.

The chain joins TRBV12-3 or TRBV12-4 to TRBJ1-2; D unclear. Trimming removed 10 bases at V and 0 bases at J, with 6 bases between. CDR3 length equals 11 residues. The CDR3 region is CATGANYGYTF. CDR3 nucleotides: TGTGCCACCGGGGCTAACTATGGCTACACCTTC.

The J gene is TRBJ2-3, the V gene TRBV30; D is ambiguous. The CDR3 extends over 14 amino acids. Germline values: CDR1 GTSNPN, CDR2 SVGIG (reference sequence). V was cut by 5 bases and J by 4 bases, with 16 bases left in between. The CDR3 is CAWPLSRHADTQYF. The DNA for the CDR3 is TGTGCCTGGCCCCTATCGCGACATGCAGATACGCAGTATTTT.

This chain joins TRBV13 and TRBJ2-1; 8 bases line up with TRBD2. CDR1 and CDR2 from the germline V gene are PRHDT and FYEKMQ (reference sequence). The length of the CDR3 is 17 residues. With 2 bases clipped from V and 10 bases from J, the junction kept 16 bases outside the gene matches. In DNA, the CDR3 is TGTGCCAGCAGCTTAAAGGAATCGGGGGGGCTTTTCAGGGAGCAGTTCTTC. Translating gives CASSLKESGGLFREQFF.

Of note for this clonotype: Its ends do not fully match the called genes, so a read error is possible. The rearrangement links TRBV2 to TRBJ1-2; D is unclear. The CDR3 runs 12 residues. Germline V gene data show CDR1 as SNHLY and CDR2 as FYNNEI. DNA for the CDR3: TGTGCCAGCAGTGATACCGGGTCCACCGGGAACTTC. It encodes CASSDTGSTGNF.